These T cell receptor beta chains were read from a single sample in a study of control samples from healthy donors and cancer patients. Here immunoSEQ multiplex PCR was the method, and the copy in TCRdb shows in-frame clones only, minus some. The repertoire holds 45,000 or so clones, over 75% seen once, with roughly 10% in the top ten. The sample comprised PBMCs. The receptors were sampled from a woman aged 55-69 years with lung cancer. The CDR3 runs from the conserved cysteine through the conserved F or W. Fields, in order: CDR3 length, clone size, V gene, CDR3 protein. Rows give clone size only sometimes, using once, few, many, or a class for an expanded clone.

length: 12; size: NA; V: TRBV28; CDR3: CASSLRPEKLFF
length: 14; size: NA; V: TRBV11-1; CDR3: CASSLWGFPDTQYF
length: 12; size: few; V: TRBV25-1; CDR3: CASRIGSDGYTF
length: 15; size: NA; V: TRBV7-9; CDR3: CASSPRDRATDTQYF
length: 13; size: NA; V: TRBV5-6; CDR3: CASSPARDTEAFF
length: 15; size: NA; V: TRBV24-1; CDR3: CATNTDIASTDTQYF
length: 14; size: NA; V: TRBV5-6; CDR3: CASRRGRQTGELFF
length: 14; size: NA; V: TRBV9; CDR3: CASSPTWAAYEQYF
length: 16; size: NA; V: TRBV6-1; CDR3: CASSEIGTGYSYEQYF
length: 16; size: NA; V: TRBV14; CDR3: CASSQVLAVRYNEQFF
length: 14; size: NA; V: TRBV30; CDR3: CAWRSSGRAGEQFF
length: 16; size: NA; V: TRBV6-6; CDR3: CASSYSDRAFGTEAFF
length: 17; size: NA; V: TRBV4-1; CDR3: CASSHDITQGAMIEAFF
length: 16; size: NA; V: TRBV7-2; CDR3: CASSHPTSGRDGELFF
length: 14; size: NA; V: TRBV19; CDR3: CASRQGRGNTEAFF
length: 13; size: NA; V: TRBV4-2; CDR3: CASSQARGETQYF
length: 15; size: NA; V: TRBV28; CDR3: CASSLGGSMNTEAFF
length: 11; size: once; V: TRBV12-3/TRBV12-4; CDR3: CASSLQTEAFF
length: 14; size: NA; V: TRBV5-6; CDR3: CASSLGISGNTIYF
length: 17; size: NA; V: TRBV4-3; CDR3: CASSQEAGTGDYNEQFF
length: 13; size: few; V: TRBV30; CDR3: CAWMGDRDTEAFF
length: 16; size: NA; V: TRBV9; CDR3: CASSKTLRGLNTEAFF
length: 12; size: NA; V: TRBV2; CDR3: CASSVRGEGAFF
length: 13; size: NA; V: TRBV7-9; CDR3: CASSKDSAYEQYF
length: 16; size: NA; V: TRBV6-1; CDR3: CASSDPVNRVTGELFF
length: 16; size: NA; V: TRBV18; CDR3: CASSREAGVLNTEAFF
length: 15; size: NA; V: TRBV30; CDR3: CAWKIAGGPGETQYF
length: 15; size: NA; V: TRBV19; CDR3: CASTRTGGGNTEAFF
length: 15; size: NA; V: TRBV6-2/TRBV6-3; CDR3: CASSQDTLGNQPQHF
length: 14; size: NA; V: TRBV11-3; CDR3: CASSLDNSNDIQYF
length: 15; size: once; V: TRBV24-1; CDR3: CATSYSGVNTGELFF
length: 16; size: NA; V: TRBV27; CDR3: CASSLNGGSGANVLTF
length: 15; size: NA; V: TRBV27; CDR3: CASSFSQRAETEAFF
length: 13; size: NA; V: TRBV30; CDR3: CASNQGQGTEAFF
length: 15; size: NA; V: TRBV7-2; CDR3: CASSQAGLAVNEQFF
length: 15; size: NA; V: TRBV18; CDR3: CASSQNRGGDSPLHF
length: 14; size: NA; V: TRBV5-1; CDR3: CASSTGLLTWGYTF
length: 13; size: NA; V: TRBV7-3; CDR3: CASSFGANTEAFF
length: 11; size: NA; V: TRBV30; CDR3: CAWAEANEQFF
length: 17; size: NA; V: TRBV18; CDR3: CASSPTTGAEITYEQYF
length: 14; size: NA; V: TRBV5-4; CDR3: CASSLGDSGNTIYF
length: 12; size: NA; V: TRBV6-5; CDR3: CASSSTSGEQYF
length: 15; size: NA; V: TRBV30; CDR3: CAWSLVGTSNYGYTF
length: 13; size: NA; V: TRBV7-3; CDR3: CATAAESSYEQYF
length: 16; size: NA; V: TRBV9; CDR3: CASSVVGGPNTGELFF
length: 16; size: NA; V: TRBV7-9; CDR3: CASSPTWGDTNEKLFF
length: 17; size: NA; V: TRBV7-9; CDR3: CASSLLIQHRAKNIQYF
length: 15; size: NA; V: TRBV3-1/TRBV3-2; CDR3: CASSQAGQGGHEQYF
length: 13; size: once; V: TRBV30; CDR3: CAWSVDRADEAFF
length: 13; size: NA; V: TRBV12-3/TRBV12-4; CDR3: CASSLGEGQPQHF
length: 15; size: NA; V: TRBV19; CDR3: CASSISLAGDNEQFF
length: 15; size: NA; V: TRBV27; CDR3: CASSWGQGLIQPQHF
length: 16; size: NA; V: TRBV19; CDR3: CASRPSLPYSNQPQHF
length: 12; size: NA; V: TRBV30; CDR3: CAWSLGLETQYF
length: 11; size: NA; V: TRBV30; CDR3: CAWSEELEQYF
length: 12; size: NA; V: TRBV5-1; CDR3: CASSFSQETQYF
length: 14; size: once; V: TRBV2; CDR3: CASSEEAFSYEQYF
length: 14; size: once; V: TRBV3-1/TRBV3-2; CDR3: CASSPPMSDYEQYF
length: 18; size: NA; V: TRBV5-1; CDR3: CASSLGTEGGSGANVLTF
length: 15; size: NA; V: TRBV18; CDR3: CASSPSTGARNTIYF